The 11 T cell receptor beta chains below were found in one sample sequenced in a study of Graves' ophthalmopathy and Graves' hyperthyroidism. RNA transcripts yielded amplified TCR beta CDR3 regions. Following a first-round RT-PCR that used HTBI primers, a second-round multiplex PCR was carried out. TCRdb called the multiplex PCR reads again in MiXCR, with one record for every CDR3 protein. This table has approximately 500,000 distinct CDR3 sequences, approximately 15% appearing once. Sequenced sample: blood. These receptors were collected from a woman younger than 45 with Graves' ophthalmopathy.

This clonotype was counted ten times or more. The chain links TRBV5-1 to TRBJ1-1; 9 bases match TRBD1. The junction had 7 bases not matched to a gene; V was cut back by 5 bases and J by 5 bases. CDR3 length: 14 residues. Germline-derived CDR1 and CDR2 are SGHRS and YFSETQ. CDR3 protein: CASSDGTGQTEAFF. DNA for the CDR3: TGCGCCAGCAGTGACGGGACAGGGCAGACTGAAGCTTTCTTT.

In its sample, this clonotype was seen many times. V usage is TRBV27 and J usage is TRBJ2-5; 7 bases are shared with TRBD1. This CDR3 has 14 amino acids. Trimming took 4 bases from V and 3 from J; bases not matched to a gene: 5. Germline V gene sequence: CDR1 MNHEY, CDR2 SMNVEV (reference sequence). The CDR3 spells CASSWDQGEETQYF. The CDR3, as DNA: TGTGCCAGCAGTTGGGACCAGGGGGAAGAGACCCAGTACTTC.

In this sample, this clonotype turned up many times. CDR3 loop: CASSLGAAGTGTKAYEQYF. In DNA form, the CDR3 reads TGTGCCAGCAGTTTAGGGGCGGCAGGGACAGGGACTAAAGCCTACGAGCAGTACTTC. The V call is TRBV12-3 or TRBV12-4, the J call TRBJ2-7, with TRBD1 identical over 9 bases. CDR3 length equals 19 residues. The junction had 15 bases not matched to a gene; V was cut back by 1 base and J by 2 bases.

This clonotype has at least ten counts. The gene calls are TRBV29-1 and TRBJ1-2; D is undetermined. Germline V gene lookup returns CDR1 SQVTM and CDR2 ANQGSEA. V was pared by 5 bases and J by 4 bases, with 11 bases between. There are 12 residues in the CDR3. This CDR3 is CSVQLRRYGYTF. CDR3 DNA: TGCAGCGTTCAATTACGTCGCTATGGCTACACCTTC.

The table lists this clonotype with many counts. The chain couples TRBV5-1 to TRBJ2-2, with unresolved D. The length of the CDR3 is 15 residues. Trimming stripped 1 base from V and 0 bases from J, with 7 bases between. CDR1 is SGHRS, CDR2 YFSETQ, per germline. CDR3 bases: TGCGCCAGCAGCTTGATCCAAACGAACACCGGGGAGCTGTTTTTT. Translating gives CASSLIQTNTGELFF.

This clonotype was recorded many times. The chain employs TRBV5-5 and TRBJ1-6; the D gene is possibly TRBD1 (5 bases). Germline V gives CDR1 SGHKS, CDR2 YYEKEE (reference sequence). V shed 1 base and J shed 7 bases, with 12 bases lying between them. The CDR3 is 15 residues long. For the CDR3, the DNA is TGTGCCAGCAGCTTGACAGGATCCTCCAATTCACCCCTCCACTTT. This translates into CASSLTGSSNSPLHF.

CDR3 loop: CASRADRTHNSPLHF. The DNA for the CDR3 is TGTGCCAGCAGAGCGGACAGAACCCATAATTCACCCCTCCACTTT. The chain couples TRBV11-2 to TRBJ1-6, with a tentative D call TRBD1 (6 bases). Deletions cut 6 bases from V and 5 bases from J, with 14 bases between. From germline, CDR1 is SGHAT and CDR2 FQNNGV. CDR3 length: 15 amino acids.

This clonotype has a count of ten or more. The chain couples TRBV7-2 to TRBJ2-5; D call uncertain. This CDR3 is built from 13 residues. Trimming cost V 4 bases and J 1 base, with 7 bases left between them. CDR1 is SGHTA, CDR2 FQGNSA, per germline. The CDR3 loop is CASSSVVQETQYF. CDR3 coding DNA: TGTGCCAGCAGCTCGGTAGTCCAAGAGACCCAGTACTTC.

This clonotype showed up just a few times. V and J are TRBV11-2 and TRBJ1-4; TRBD1 agrees at 9 bases. In germline, CDR1 is SGHAT, CDR2 FQNNGV. V lost 4 bases and J lost 8; bases outside the gene matches: 8. This CDR3 comprises 15 residues. This CDR3 reads CASSSEGQGGEKLFF. CDR3 nucleotide sequence: TGTGCCAGCAGCTCGGAGGGACAGGGAGGAGAAAAACTGTTTTTT.

A few counts support this clonotype. The chain has TRBV12-5 and TRBJ1-1; no clear D gene. The germline CDR1 and CDR2 sequences are LGHNT and FRNRAP. The CDR3 totals 17 residues. Trimming pared 2 bases from V and 1 base from J, leaving 17 bases between. The chain's CDR3 is CASGLSLSIVSNTEAFF. CDR3 in DNA: TGTGCTAGTGGTTTGTCCCTGTCCATAGTATCGAACACTGAAGCTTTCTTT. The full variable domain, completed using reference TRBV12-5 and TRBJ1-1, is DARVTQTPRHKVTEMGQEVTMRCQPILGHNTVFWYRQTMMQGLELLAYFRNRAPLDDSGMPKDRFSAEMPDATLATLKIQPSEPRDSAVYFCASGLSLSIVSNTEAFFGQGTRLTVV.

This clonotype was seen at least ten times. This sequence joins TRBV7-2 and TRBJ1-1, with a tentative D call TRBD1 (5 bases). Germline values: CDR1 SGHTA, CDR2 FQGNSA. With 1 base removed from V and 11 bases from J, the gap between germline ends came to 14 bases. The CDR3 runs 13 residues. In nucleotides, the CDR3 is TGTGCCAGCAGCTTAGACGGGGGAGGGAGGGCTTTCTTT. Translation: CASSLDGGGRAFF. Using reference TRBV7-2 and TRBJ1-1 for the parts outside the CDR3, the full variable domain is GAGVSQSPSNKVTEKGKDVELRCDPISGHTALYWYRQSLGQGLEFLIYFQGNSAPDKSGLPSDRFSAERTGGSVSTLTIQRTQQEDSAVYLCASSLDGGGRAFFGQGTRLTVV.